This TCR beta chain was observed in a study of cytomegalovirus exposure and HLA in healthy donors. Regarding this clone: The antigen remains undetermined.

The study ran its PCR with 60 Vbeta and 13 Jbeta primers. Authors' methods: A later analysis tallied approximately 78 million unique TCR beta chains, around 10 million of them shared. Sequencing used immunoSEQ multiplex PCR; TCRdb keeps in-frame clones, though not all of them. V and J calls and clone size are given by that table; D and trimming were obtained from the DNA. The data contain about 140,000 clones, about three fifths of them singletons. Findings of the study overall: In a later analysis, parvovirus B19, influenza, CMV and Epstein-Barr virus appeared linked to several top co-occurrence clusters. For most subjects, TCR beta sequences were reported to predict HLA-A and HLA-B alleles with accuracy.

This clonotype originated in a male donor in good health and CMV-seronegative. Sequenced sample: PBMCs.

The DNA for the CDR3 is TGTGCCAGCAGTTTAGCTACGACAGGGTACAATGAGCAGTTCTTC. Translating gives CASSLATTGYNEQFF. V usage is TRBV28 and J usage is TRBJ2-1, with 7 bases aligning to TRBD1. Germline V CDR1 and CDR2: MDHEN, SYDVKM. V gave up 2 bases and J gave up 4 bases; unmatched junction bases: 5. The CDR3 has 15 residues.